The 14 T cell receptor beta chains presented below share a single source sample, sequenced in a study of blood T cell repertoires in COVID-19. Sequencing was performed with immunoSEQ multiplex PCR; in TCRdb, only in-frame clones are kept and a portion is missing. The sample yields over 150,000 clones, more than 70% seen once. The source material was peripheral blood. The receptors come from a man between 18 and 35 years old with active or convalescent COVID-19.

CDR3 region: CASSLETGRGYNSPLHF. DNA of the CDR3: TGTGCCAGCAGCTTAGAGACTGGCCGGGGTTATAATTCACCCCTCCACTTT. The chain employs TRBV7-2 and TRBJ1-6; no reliable D call. V dropped 1 base and J dropped 4 bases, with 14 bases sitting between them. The germline gives CDR1 SGHTA, CDR2 FQGNSA. The CDR3 sequence is 17 residues long.

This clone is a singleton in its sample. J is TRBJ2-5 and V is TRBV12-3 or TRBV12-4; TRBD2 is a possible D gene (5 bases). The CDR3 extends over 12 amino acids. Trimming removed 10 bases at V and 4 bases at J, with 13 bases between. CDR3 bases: TGTGCCACCGCGCGGGTAGGAGAGACCCAGTACTTC. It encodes CATARVGETQYF.

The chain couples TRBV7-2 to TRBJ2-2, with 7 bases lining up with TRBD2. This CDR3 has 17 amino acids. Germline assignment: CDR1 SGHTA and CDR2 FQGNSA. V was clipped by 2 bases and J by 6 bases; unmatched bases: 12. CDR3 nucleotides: TGTGCCAGCAGCTTAAAGCGAGCGGGATCTCTATCCGGGGAGCTGTTTTTT. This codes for CASSLKRAGSLSGELFF.

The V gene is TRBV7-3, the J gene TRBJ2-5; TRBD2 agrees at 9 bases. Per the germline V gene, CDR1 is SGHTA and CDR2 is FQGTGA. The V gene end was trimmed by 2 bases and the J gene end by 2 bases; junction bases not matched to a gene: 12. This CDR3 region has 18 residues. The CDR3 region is CASSLLVSSGGIQETQYF. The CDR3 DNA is TGTGCCAGCAGCTTATTGGTTAGTAGCGGGGGAATTCAAGAGACCCAGTACTTC.

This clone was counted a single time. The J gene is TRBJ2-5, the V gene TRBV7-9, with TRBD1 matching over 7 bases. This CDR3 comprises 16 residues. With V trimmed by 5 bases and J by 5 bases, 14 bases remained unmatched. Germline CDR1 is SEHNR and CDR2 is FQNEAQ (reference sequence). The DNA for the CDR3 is TGTGCCAGCAGCCGTCAGGGGGTTAATGCAATGGAGACCCAGTACTTC. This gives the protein CASSRQGVNAMETQYF.

CDR3 DNA: TGTGCCAGCAGTCCAGGGGGTGGCACTGAAGCTTTCTTT. Its protein product is CASSPGGGTEAFF. This rearrangement joins TRBV6-4 to TRBJ1-1, with 7 bases lining up with TRBD1. The CDR3 covers 13 residues. Per the germline V gene, CDR1 is MRHNA and CDR2 is SNTAGT. V trimming: 5 bases; J trimming: 4 bases; junction bases outside the gene matches: 4.

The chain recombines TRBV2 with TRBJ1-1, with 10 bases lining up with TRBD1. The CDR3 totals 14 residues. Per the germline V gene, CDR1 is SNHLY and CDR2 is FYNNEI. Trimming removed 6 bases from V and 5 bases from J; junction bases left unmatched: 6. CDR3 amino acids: CASSARDRGTEAFF. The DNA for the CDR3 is TGTGCCAGCAGCGCCCGGGACAGGGGAACTGAAGCTTTCTTT.

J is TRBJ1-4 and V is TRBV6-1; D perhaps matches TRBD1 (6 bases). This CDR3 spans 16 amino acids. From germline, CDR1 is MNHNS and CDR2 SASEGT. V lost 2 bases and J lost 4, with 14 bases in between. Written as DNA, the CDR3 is TGTGCCAGCAGTGAACTTGGGGGCCAAATTAATGAAAAACTGTTTTTT. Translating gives CASSELGGQINEKLFF.

The CDR3 DNA reads TGTGCCAGCAGCCTCTCCGGACTAGCGGGGGAGACCCAGTACTTC. It is translated as CASSLSGLAGETQYF. V is TRBV11-2 and J is TRBJ2-5; 12 bases are shared with TRBD2. This CDR3 is built from 15 residues. The germline V gene has CDR1 SGHAT and CDR2 FQNNGV. Losses at the gene ends were 5 bases for V and 5 bases for J; bases not matched to a gene: 6. Together with reference TRBV11-2 and TRBJ2-5, the CDR3 gives the full variable domain: EAGVAQSPRYKIIEKRQSVAFWCNPISGHATLYWYQQILGQGPKLLIQFQNNGVVDDSQLPKDRFSAERLKGVDSTLKIQPAKLEDSAVYLCASSLSGLAGETQYFGPGTRLLVL.

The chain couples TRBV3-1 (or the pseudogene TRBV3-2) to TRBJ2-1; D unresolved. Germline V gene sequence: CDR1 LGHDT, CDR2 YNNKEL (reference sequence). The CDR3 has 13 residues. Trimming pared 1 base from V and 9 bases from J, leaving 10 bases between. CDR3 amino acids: CASSQAGKSEQFF. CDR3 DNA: TGTGCCAGCAGCCAAGCGGGTAAGAGTGAGCAGTTCTTC.

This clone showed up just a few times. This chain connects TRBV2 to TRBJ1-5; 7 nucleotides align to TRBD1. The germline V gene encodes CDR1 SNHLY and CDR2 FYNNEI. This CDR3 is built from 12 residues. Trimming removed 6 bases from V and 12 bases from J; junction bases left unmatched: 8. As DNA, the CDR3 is TGTGCCAGCAGATCTTTACAGGGGCGCCAGCATTTT. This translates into CASRSLQGRQHF.

CDR3 protein: CASSSAGSGQPQHF. The CDR3 DNA sequence: TGTGCCAGCAGTTCGGCAGGGTCAGGTCAGCCCCAGCATTTT. This chain uses TRBV6-6 with TRBJ1-5; a possible D gene is TRBD1 (5 bases). V gave up 4 bases and J gave up 6 bases, with 13 bases separating them. CDR3 length: 14 residues. The germline CDR1 and CDR2 sequences are MNHNY and SVGAGI (reference sequence).

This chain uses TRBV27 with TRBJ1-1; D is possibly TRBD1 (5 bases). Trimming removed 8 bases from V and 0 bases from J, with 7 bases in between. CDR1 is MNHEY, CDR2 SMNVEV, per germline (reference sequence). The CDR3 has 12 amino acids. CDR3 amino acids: CASRDLNTEAFF. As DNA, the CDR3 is TGTGCCAGCCGGGACTTGAACACTGAAGCTTTCTTT.

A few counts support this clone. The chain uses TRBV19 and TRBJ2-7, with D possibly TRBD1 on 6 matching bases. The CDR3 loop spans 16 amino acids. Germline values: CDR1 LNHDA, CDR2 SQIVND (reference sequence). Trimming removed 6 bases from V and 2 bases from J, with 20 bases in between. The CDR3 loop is CASSTPPGTTTYEQYF. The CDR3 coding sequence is TGTGCCAGTAGCACGCCGCCCGGGACAACGACCTACGAGCAGTACTTC.